This TCR beta chain was retrieved from a study of T cells in Graves' hyperthyroidism and ophthalmopathy. Study-level results: Ophthalmopathy got predicted by the model a median approximately six months before its onset.

Researchers took RNA transcripts and amplified the TCR beta CDR3 regions from them. Using the HTBI primer set, a first-round RT-PCR was run on the TCR CDR3. MiXCR, run by TCRdb on the multiplex PCR reads, gives a single entry per CDR3 protein. Of about 640,000 distinct CDR3 sequences listed, under 25% were seen once; the top ten hold under 35%. On this clonotype: What it binds is unknown.

CDR1 and CDR2 from the germline V gene are GTSNPN and SVGIG (reference sequence). V shed 4 bases and J shed 1 base, with 8 bases lying between them. This CDR3 is 13 amino acids long. Among ophthalmopathy patients, the Clinical Activity Score reached at least 3, the NOSPECS grade reached at least 4, and duration remained under 3 months. Orbital computed tomography, thyroid ultrasound, serum thyroxine and TRAb, and clinical symptoms together informed the diagnoses. This clonotype was sampled from a man between 25 and 39 years old with Graves' ophthalmopathy. The chain employs TRBV30 and TRBJ2-1; possible D gene TRBD1, 5 bases. Sample: blood. CDR3 nucleotide sequence: TGTGCCTGGAACTCAGGGTCCTACAATGAGCAGTTCTTC. It yields the protein CAWNSGSYNEQFF.